Listed below are T cell receptor beta chains from one sample, sequenced in a study of cytomegalovirus exposure and HLA in healthy donors. The assay was immunoSEQ multiplex PCR, and TCRdb's table has in-frame clones only and misses some. The data show 100,000 to 150,000 clones, 80% to 90% seen once. The sequencing sample was made of PBMCs. Receptor source: a woman aged 18-29 years in good health and CMV-seropositive. Each CDR3 is given without its conserved first and last residue. Each record gives: V gene, J gene, clone size, CDR3 protein. Clone size appears in some rows only: once, few, many, or a class for an expanded clone.

V: TRBV6-1; J: TRBJ1-2; size: .; CDR3: AKQDGGGGYT
V: TRBV19; J: TRBJ2-3; size: .; CDR3: ASSIGQGSSTDTQY
V: TRBV11-2; J: TRBJ1-1; size: .; CDR3: ASSPMAGTNTEAF
V: TRBV6-4; J: .; size: .; CDR3: ANGNRTGSEQY
V: TRBV30; J: TRBJ1-5; size: .; CDR3: AWNQGAGNQPQH
V: TRBV2; J: TRBJ1-5; size: .; CDR3: ASMGAGGNQPQH
V: TRBV4-1; J: TRBJ2-3; size: .; CDR3: ASSQVGLAPDTQY
V: TRBV7-9; J: TRBJ2-1; size: .; CDR3: ASSPLPRNEQF
V: TRBV18; J: TRBJ2-3; size: .; CDR3: ASSPSTSGGFRTDTQY
V: TRBV7-7; J: TRBJ2-7; size: once; CDR3: ASSSRGTGNYEQY
V: TRBV9; J: TRBJ2-2; size: .; CDR3: ASSVDRVWGENTGELF
V: TRBV5-1; J: TRBJ2-5; size: .; CDR3: ASSLPLGGQGLKTQY
V: TRBV30; J: TRBJ1-1; size: once; CDR3: AWSVAGNTEAF
V: TRBV28; J: TRBJ1-4; size: .; CDR3: ASSFWDSVEKLF
V: TRBV9; J: TRBJ2-1; size: .; CDR3: ASSPRGGHGEQF
V: TRBV2; J: TRBJ2-5; size: few; CDR3: ASSEVTSGGADGLQETQY
V: TRBV19; J: TRBJ2-7; size: .; CDR3: ACSLTGRETYEQY
V: TRBV9; J: TRBJ2-1; size: .; CDR3: ASSDGVNEQF
V: TRBV21-1; J: TRBJ1-5; size: .; CDR3: ASSKEKGLNLRGQPQH
V: TRBV10-3; J: TRBJ2-1; size: .; CDR3: AIMQGYNEQF
V: TRBV4-1; J: TRBJ1-2; size: .; CDR3: ASSQEGVYGYT
V: TRBV30; J: TRBJ1-4; size: .; CDR3: AWSLTGSTNEKLF
V: TRBV4-1; J: TRBJ2-2; size: .; CDR3: ASRTEGDGELF
V: TRBV5-4; J: TRBJ1-2; size: .; CDR3: ASSFPRGGYT
V: TRBV6-4; J: TRBJ2-3; size: .; CDR3: ASSEGRGEPTDTQY
V: TRBV27; J: TRBJ2-5; size: few; CDR3: ASSWLAGGQETQY
V: TRBV7-9; J: TRBJ2-5; size: .; CDR3: ASSFWDTKETQY
V: TRBV7-3; J: TRBJ2-1; size: .; CDR3: SSSLTAAGGYNEQF
V: TRBV25-1; J: TRBJ1-1; size: .; CDR3: ASGRLNTEAF
V: TRBV28; J: TRBJ2-3; size: .; CDR3: ASSLVGGPATDTQY
V: TRBV5-1; J: TRBJ2-3; size: .; CDR3: ASSSIPGLAVSSTDTQY
V: TRBV5-6; J: TRBJ2-7; size: .; CDR3: ASSLLGQTSYEQY
V: TRBV5-6; J: TRBJ2-7; size: .; CDR3: ASLAGQGNEQY
V: TRBV4-1; J: TRBJ2-7; size: .; CDR3: ASSLRTGAPYEQY
V: TRBV19; J: TRBJ2-6; size: .; CDR3: ASTPVRENTPAGANVLT
V: TRBV27; J: TRBJ2-3; size: .; CDR3: ASSPPAGTDTQY
V: TRBV5-1; J: TRBJ1-4; size: .; CDR3: ASTVSTPGEKLF
V: TRBV7-9; J: TRBJ1-1; size: .; CDR3: ASSDRVGTEAF
V: TRBV6-6; J: TRBJ1-5; size: few; CDR3: ASSLNDLGQPQH
V: TRBV5-1; J: TRBJ2-5; size: .; CDR3: ASTPSGGGETQY
V: TRBV9; J: TRBJ2-5; size: .; CDR3: ASSVGGGVSETQY
V: TRBV9; J: TRBJ1-2; size: .; CDR3: ASSVGRGRDYGYT